The source of this T cell receptor beta chain is a study of blood T cell repertoires in COVID-19. As for the study in general: Samples taken during acute and convalescent COVID-19 were collected in the United States, Italy and Spain. PBMCs, B-cell-depleted T cells, or T cells provided the cDNA or gDNA that made up the material.

The data were produced by immunoSEQ multiplex PCR, yet TCRdb's version contains in-frame clones alone and is incomplete. The sample consists of about 220,000 clones, 82% of them appearing once. This CDR3 is built from 14 residues. V was trimmed by 0 bases and J by 8 bases, leaving 11 bases between them. CDR1 and CDR2 from the germline V gene are MNHEY and SVGAGI. What was sequenced was peripheral blood. The sequence came from a woman aged 80 or over with acute or convalescent COVID-19. V is TRBV6-5 and J is TRBJ2-4, with D possibly TRBD1 on 5 matching bases. The CDR3 DNA is TGTGCCAGCAGTTACTCGTGGGGCCGGGACATTCAGTACTTC. Translating gives CASSYSWGRDIQYF.